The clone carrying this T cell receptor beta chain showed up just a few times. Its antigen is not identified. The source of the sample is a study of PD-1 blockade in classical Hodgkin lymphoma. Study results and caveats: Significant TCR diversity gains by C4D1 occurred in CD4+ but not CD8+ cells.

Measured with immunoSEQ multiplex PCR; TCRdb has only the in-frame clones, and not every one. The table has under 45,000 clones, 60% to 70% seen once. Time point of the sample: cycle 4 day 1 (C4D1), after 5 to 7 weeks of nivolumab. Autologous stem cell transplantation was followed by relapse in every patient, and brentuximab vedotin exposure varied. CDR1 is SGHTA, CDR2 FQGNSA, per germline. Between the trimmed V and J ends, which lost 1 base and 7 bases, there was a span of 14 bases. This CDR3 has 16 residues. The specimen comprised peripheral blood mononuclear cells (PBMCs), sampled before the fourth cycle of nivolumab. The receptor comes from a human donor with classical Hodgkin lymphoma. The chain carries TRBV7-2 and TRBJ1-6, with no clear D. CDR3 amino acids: CASSLVGTASNSPLHF. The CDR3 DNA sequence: TGTGCCAGCAGCTTAGTGGGTACAGCTTCAAATTCACCCCTCCACTTT.